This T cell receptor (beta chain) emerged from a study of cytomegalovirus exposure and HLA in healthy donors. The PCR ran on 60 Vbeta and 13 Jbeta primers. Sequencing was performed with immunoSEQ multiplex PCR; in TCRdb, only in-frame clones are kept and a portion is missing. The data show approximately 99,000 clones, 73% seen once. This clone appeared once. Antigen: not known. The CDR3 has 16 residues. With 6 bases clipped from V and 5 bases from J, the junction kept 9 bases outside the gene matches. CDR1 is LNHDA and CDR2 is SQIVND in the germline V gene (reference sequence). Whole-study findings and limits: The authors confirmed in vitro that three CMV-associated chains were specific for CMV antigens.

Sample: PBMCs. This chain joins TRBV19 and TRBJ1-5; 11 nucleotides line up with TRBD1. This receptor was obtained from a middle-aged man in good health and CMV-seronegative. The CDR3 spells CASSEYGQGAYQPQHF. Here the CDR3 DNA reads TGTGCCAGTAGCGAGTACGGACAGGGGGCCTATCAGCCCCAGCATTTT.